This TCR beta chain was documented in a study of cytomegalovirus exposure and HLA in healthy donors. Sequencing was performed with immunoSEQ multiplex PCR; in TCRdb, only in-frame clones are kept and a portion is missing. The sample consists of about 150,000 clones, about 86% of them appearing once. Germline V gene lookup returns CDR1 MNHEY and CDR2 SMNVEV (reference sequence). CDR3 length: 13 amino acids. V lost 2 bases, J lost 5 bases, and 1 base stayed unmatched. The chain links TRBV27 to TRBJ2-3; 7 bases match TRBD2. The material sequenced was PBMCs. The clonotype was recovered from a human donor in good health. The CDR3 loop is CASSLRGEDTQYF. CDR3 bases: TGTGCCAGCAGTTTACGGGGGGAAGATACGCAGTATTTT.